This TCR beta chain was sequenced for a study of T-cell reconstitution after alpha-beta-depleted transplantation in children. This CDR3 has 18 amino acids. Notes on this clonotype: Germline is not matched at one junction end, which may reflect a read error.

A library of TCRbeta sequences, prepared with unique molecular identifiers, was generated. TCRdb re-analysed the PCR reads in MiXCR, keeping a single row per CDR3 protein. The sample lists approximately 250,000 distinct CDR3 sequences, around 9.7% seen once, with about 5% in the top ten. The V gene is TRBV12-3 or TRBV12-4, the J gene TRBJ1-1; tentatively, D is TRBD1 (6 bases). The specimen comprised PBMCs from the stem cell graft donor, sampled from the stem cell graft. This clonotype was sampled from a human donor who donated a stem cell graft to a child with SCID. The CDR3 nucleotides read TGCACCATCAGTTTAGCGCTGCGGGGGGCGAAGGTGAACACTGAAGCTTTCTTT. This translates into CTISLALRGAKVNTEAFF.